This TCR beta chain comes out of a study of beta chain features in type 1 diabetes. The study, taken as a whole, reports: Fewer insertions but more deletions were seen at VDJ junctions in type 1 diabetes patients. In patients and controls equally, PCR might favor templates that are shorter.

The study reverse transcribed the entire isolated RNA, so it sequenced expressed TCRB transcripts. Some clones are missing from TCRdb's copy, which holds only in-frame ones; the method was immunoSEQ multiplex PCR. The sample lists around 200,000 clones; approximately 13% were seen once. This clone was observed a few times. Its antigen remains unidentified. Other DNA sequences of this sample code for an identical CDR3. Trimming removed 2 bases from V and 7 bases from J, with 4 bases in between. CDR3 length: 11 residues. CDR1 is SGHNT and CDR2 is YYREEE in the germline V gene (reference sequence). This receptor was identified in a woman between 18 and 30 years old in good health. The chain couples TRBV5-4 to TRBJ2-1; D gene ambiguous. Sequencing used central memory CD4+ T cells from blood. CDR3: CASSFQNEQFF. The DNA for the CDR3 is TGTGCCAGCAGCTTCCAGAATGAGCAGTTCTTC.